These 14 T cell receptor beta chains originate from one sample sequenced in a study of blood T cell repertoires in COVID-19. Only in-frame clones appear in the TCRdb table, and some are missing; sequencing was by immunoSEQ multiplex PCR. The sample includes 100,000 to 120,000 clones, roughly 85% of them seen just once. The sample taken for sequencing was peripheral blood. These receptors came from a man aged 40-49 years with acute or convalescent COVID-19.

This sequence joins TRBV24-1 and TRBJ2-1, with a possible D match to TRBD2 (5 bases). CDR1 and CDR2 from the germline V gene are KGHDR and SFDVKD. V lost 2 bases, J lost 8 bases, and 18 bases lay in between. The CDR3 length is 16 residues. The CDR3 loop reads CATSDSGSGGIDEQFF. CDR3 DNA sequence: TGTGCCACCAGTGATTCTGGCAGCGGCGGAATCGATGAGCAGTTCTTC.

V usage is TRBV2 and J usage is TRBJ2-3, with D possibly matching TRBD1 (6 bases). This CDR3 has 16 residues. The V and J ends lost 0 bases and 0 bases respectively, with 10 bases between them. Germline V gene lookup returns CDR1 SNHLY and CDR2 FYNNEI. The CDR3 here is CASSEARGGSTDTQYF. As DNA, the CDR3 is TGTGCCAGCAGTGAAGCCCGAGGGGGTAGCACAGATACGCAGTATTTT.

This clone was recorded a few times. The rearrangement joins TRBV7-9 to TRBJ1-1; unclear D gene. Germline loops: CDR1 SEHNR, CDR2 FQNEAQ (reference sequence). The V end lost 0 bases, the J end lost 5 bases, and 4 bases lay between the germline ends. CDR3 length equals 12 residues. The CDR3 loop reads CASSLALTEAFF. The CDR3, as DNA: TGTGCCAGCAGCTTAGCGTTAACTGAAGCTTTCTTT.

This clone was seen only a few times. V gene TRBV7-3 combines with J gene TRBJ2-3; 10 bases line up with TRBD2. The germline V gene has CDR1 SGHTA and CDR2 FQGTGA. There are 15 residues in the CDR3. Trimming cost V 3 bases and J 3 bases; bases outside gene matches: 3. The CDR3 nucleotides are TGTGCCAGCAGCTTGGGGGGACTAGCGACAGATACGCAGTATTTT. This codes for CASSLGGLATDTQYF. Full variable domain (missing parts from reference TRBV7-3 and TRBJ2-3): GAGVSQTPSNKVTEKGKYVELRCDPISGHTALYWYRQSLGQGPEFLIYFQGTGAADDSGLPNDRFFAVRPEGSVSTLKIQRTERGDSAVYLCASSLGGLATDTQYFGPGTRLTVL.

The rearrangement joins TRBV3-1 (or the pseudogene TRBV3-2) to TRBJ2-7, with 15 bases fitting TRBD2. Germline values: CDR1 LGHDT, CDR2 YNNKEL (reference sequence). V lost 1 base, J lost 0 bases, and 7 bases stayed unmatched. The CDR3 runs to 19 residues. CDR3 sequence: CASSQAGTSGGSSSYEQYF. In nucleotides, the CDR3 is TGTGCCAGCAGCCAAGCTGGGACTAGCGGGGGGTCAAGCTCCTACGAGCAGTACTTC.

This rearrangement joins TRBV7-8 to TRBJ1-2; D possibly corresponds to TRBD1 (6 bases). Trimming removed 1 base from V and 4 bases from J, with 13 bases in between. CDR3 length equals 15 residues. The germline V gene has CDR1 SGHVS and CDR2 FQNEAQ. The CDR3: CASSLELDRSYGYTF. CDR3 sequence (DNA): TGTGCCAGCAGCTTAGAGCTGGACAGAAGCTATGGCTACACCTTC.

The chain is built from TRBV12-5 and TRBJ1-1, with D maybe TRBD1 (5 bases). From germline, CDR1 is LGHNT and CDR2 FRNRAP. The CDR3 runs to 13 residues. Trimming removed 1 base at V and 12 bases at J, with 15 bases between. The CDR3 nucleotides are TGTGCTAGTGGTTTGGATTCAGCGGGACCTACTTTCTTT. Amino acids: CASGLDSAGPTFF.

CDR3 in amino acids: CASSVSQGAGGYTF. CDR3 DNA sequence: TGTGCCAGCAGTGTCTCACAGGGGGCTGGTGGCTACACCTTC. The chain joins TRBV6-1 to TRBJ1-2, with 9 nucleotides matching TRBD1. The length of the CDR3 is 14 residues. Germline CDR1 is MNHNS and CDR2 is SASEGT. Losses at the gene ends were 4 bases for V and 7 bases for J; bases not matched to a gene: 7.

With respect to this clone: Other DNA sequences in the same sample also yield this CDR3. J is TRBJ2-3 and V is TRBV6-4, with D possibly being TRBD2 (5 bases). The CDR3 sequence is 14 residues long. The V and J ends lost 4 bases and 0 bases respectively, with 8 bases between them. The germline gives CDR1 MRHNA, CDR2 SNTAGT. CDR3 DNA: TGTGCCAGCAGTGCTTCGGGGAGCACAGATACGCAGTATTTT. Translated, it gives CASSASGSTDTQYF.

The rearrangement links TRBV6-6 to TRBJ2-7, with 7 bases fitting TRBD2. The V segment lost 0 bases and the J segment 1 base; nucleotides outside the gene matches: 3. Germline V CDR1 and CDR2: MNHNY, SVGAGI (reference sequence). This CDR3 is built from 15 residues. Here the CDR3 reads CASSYSIGGSYEQYF. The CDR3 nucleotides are TGTGCCAGCAGTTACTCGATCGGGGGGTCCTACGAGCAGTACTTC.

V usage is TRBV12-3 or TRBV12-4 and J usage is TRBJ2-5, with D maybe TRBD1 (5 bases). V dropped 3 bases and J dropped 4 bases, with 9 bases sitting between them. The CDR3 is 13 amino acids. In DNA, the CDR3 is TGTGCCAGCAGTTTTCAGGGTGGAGAGACCCAGTACTTC. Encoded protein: CASSFQGGETQYF.

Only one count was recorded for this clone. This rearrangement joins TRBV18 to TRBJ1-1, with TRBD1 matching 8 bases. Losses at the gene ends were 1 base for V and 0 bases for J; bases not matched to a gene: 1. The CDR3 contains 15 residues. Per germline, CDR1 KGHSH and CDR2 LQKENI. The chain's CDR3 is CASSPRTGLNTEAFF. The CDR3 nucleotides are TGTGCCAGCTCACCACGGACAGGGCTGAACACTGAAGCTTTCTTT.

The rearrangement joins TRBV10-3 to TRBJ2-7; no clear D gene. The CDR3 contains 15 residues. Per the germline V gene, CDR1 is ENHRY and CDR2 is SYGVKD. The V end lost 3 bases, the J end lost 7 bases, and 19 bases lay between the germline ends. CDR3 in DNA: TGTGCCATCAGTGACCACACCGAGGTCCCGCTGGAGCAGTACTTC. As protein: CAISDHTEVPLEQYF.

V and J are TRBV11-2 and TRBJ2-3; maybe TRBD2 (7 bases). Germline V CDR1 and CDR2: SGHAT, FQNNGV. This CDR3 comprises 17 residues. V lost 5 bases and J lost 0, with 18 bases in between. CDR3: CASSPRGAGASTDTQYF. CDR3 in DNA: TGTGCCAGCAGCCCCCGGGGGGCGGGGGCGAGCACAGATACGCAGTATTTT.